Described below is a single T cell receptor (beta chain) sequence and its context. The sample carries other DNA sequences with the same CDR3. These data are taken from a study of T cell changes during pregnancy in multiple sclerosis. Germline CDR1 and CDR2: SGDLS and YYNGEE. The CDR3 loop spans 13 amino acids. The junction had 2 bases not matched to a gene; V was cut back by 1 base and J by 5 bases. Clones were sequenced by immunoSEQ multiplex PCR, and TCRdb holds only the in-frame ones, with some missing. Of some 35,000 clones listed, roughly nine tenths were seen once; the top ten hold 0.6% to 1%. The chain links TRBV9 to TRBJ2-5; 7 bases align to TRBD1. The source of this sequence is a female donor in good health, enrolled as a control in a pregnancy study. The sequences come from CD4+ T cells from peripheral blood mononuclear cells, collected after pregnancy. The CDR3 loop reads CASSVTGVETQYF. The CDR3 nucleotides read TGTGCCAGCAGCGTAACAGGGGTCGAGACCCAGTACTTC.